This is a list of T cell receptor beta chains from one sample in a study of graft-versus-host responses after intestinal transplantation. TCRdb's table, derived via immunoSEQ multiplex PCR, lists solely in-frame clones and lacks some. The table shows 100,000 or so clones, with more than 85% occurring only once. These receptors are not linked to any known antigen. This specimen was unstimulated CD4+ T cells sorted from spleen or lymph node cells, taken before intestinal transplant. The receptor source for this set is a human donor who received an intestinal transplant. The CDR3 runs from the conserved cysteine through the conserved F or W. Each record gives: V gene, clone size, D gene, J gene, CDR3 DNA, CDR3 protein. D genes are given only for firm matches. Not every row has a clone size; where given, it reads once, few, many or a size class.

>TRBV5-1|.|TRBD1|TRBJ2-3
TGCGCCAGCAGCTTGGGACAGGGGGCTGGAGTCACAGATACGCAGTATTTT
CASSLGQGAGVTDTQYF
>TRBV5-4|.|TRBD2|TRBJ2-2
TGTGCCAGCAGCTGGGGGGGATTTGGCACCGGGGAGCTGTTTTTT
CASSWGGFGTGELFF
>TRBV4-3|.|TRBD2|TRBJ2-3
TGCGCCAGCAGCCTTGGACTAGCCAACACAGATACGCAGTATTTT
CASSLGLANTDTQYF
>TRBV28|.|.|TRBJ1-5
TGTGCCAGCAGTTTATTCCGTCAGCCCCAGCATTTT
CASSLFRQPQHF
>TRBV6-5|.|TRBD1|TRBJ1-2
TGTGCCAGCTCGGACAGGTTCTATGGCTACACCTTC
CASSDRFYGYTF
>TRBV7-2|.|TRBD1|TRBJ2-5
TGTGCCAGCAGCCGGGACAGACAAGAGACCCAGTACTTC
CASSRDRQETQYF
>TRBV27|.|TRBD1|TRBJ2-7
TGTGCCAGCAGCCGGGACAGGGGCATCTACGAGCAGTACTTC
CASSRDRGIYEQYF
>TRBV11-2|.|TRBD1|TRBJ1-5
TGTGCCAGCAGCTCGGAGGACAGGCAGCCCCAGCATTTT
CASSSEDRQPQHF
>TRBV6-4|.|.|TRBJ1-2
TGTGCCAGCAGTGTCCGGGGGGACACGGACAGTTATGGCTACACCTTC
CASSVRGDTDSYGYTF
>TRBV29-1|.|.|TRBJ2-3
TGCAGCGTTGAAGATCGGGAAGCCACAGATACGCAGTATTTT
CSVEDREATDTQYF
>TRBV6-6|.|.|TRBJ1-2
TGTGCCAGCAGTGACACCAACAACTATGGCTACACCTTC
CASSDTNNYGYTF
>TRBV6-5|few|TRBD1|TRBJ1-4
TGTGCCAGCAGTTGGACAGGGCAGAATACTAATGAAAAACTGTTTTTT
CASSWTGQNTNEKLFF
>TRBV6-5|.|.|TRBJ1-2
TGTGCCAGCAGTACCAATACAGGGAAGGATGGCTACACCTTC
CASSTNTGKDGYTF
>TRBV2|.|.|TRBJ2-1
TGTGCCAGCAGTGCTACCGATAAACTGTTAGCTGAGCAGTTCTTC
CASSATDKLLAEQFF
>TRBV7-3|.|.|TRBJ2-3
TGTGCCAGCAGCCCCCAGGGGTGGAACACAGATACGCAGTATTTT
CASSPQGWNTDTQYF
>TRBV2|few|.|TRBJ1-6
TGTGCCAGCAGTGTGTCGGAGATTAATAATTCACCCCTCCACTTT
CASSVSEINNSPLHF
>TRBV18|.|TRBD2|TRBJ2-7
TGTGCCAGCTCACCCGGGACTAGCAGAGCCTACGAGCAGTACTTC
CASSPGTSRAYEQYF
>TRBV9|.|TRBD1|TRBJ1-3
TGTGCCAGCAGCGTAGACAGGGACAGGGGGTTTGGAAACACCATATATTTT
CASSVDRDRGFGNTIYF
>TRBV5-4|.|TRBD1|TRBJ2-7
TGTGCCAGCAGCTTGGACCAGGGGGTTTCCCACGAGCAGTACTTC
CASSLDQGVSHEQYF
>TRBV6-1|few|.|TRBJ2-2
TGTGCCAGCAGTGGGCAGAACACCGGGGAGCTGTTTTTT
CASSGQNTGELFF
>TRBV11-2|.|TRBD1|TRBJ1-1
TGTGCCAGCAGCTTCCTGGGACAGGGAAACACTGAAGCTTCCTTT
CASSFLGQGNTEASF
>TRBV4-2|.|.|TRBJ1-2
TGTGCCAGCAGCCAAACGGCTAACTATGGCTACACCTTC
CASSQTANYGYTF
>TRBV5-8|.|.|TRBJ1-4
TGTGCCAGCAGCTTGATAAGGCGGGGTAATGAAAAACTGTTTTTT
CASSLIRRGNEKLFF
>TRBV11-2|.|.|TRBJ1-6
TGTGCCAGCAGCTTAGATGTGGGACTTCAAAATTCACCCCTCCACTTT
CASSLDVGLQNSPLHF
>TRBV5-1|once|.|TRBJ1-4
TGCGCCAGCAGCTTAGGGGGAACTAATGAAAAACTGTTTTTT
CASSLGGTNEKLFF
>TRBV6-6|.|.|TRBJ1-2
TGTGCCAGCAGTTATTTGATCGGGGGACCCCACTATGGCTACACCTTC
CASSYLIGGPHYGYTF
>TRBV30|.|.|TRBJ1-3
TGTGCCTGGGAAAGGTCCGGGACATTCTCTGGAAACACCATATATTTT
CAWERSGTFSGNTIYF
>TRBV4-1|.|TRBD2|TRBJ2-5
TGCGCCAGCAGCCAAGGGGTAGCTGGCGGGGGGGCCGGAGAGACCCAGTACTTC
CASSQGVAGGGAGETQYF
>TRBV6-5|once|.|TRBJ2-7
TGTGCCAGCAGCCACCAATTACAATACTACGAGCAGTACTTC
CASSHQLQYYEQYF
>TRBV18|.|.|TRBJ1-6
TGTGCCAGCTCTCCAGCAGCCAGGGGCGGTGGTTCACCCCTCCACTTT
CASSPAARGGGSPLHF
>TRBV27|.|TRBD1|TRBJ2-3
TGTGCCAGCAGTTTCGCCCCCGGGACAGACCTGGGAGATACGCAGTATTTT
CASSFAPGTDLGDTQYF
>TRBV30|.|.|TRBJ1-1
TGTGCCTGGAACCGGGACACCGAAGCTTTCTTT
CAWNRDTEAFF
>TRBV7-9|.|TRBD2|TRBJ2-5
TGTGCCAGCAGCTCGAGACTAGCCCTAGAGACCCAGTACTTC
CASSSRLALETQYF
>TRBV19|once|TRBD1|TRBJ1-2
TGTGCCAGTAGTCCCTTGCAGACAGGGTCCGTGGGCTACACCTTC
CASSPLQTGSVGYTF
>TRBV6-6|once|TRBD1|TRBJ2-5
TGTGCCAGCAGTTACCCACAGGGGGCCCAAGAGACCCAGTACTTC
CASSYPQGAQETQYF
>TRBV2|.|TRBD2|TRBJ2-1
TGTGCCAGCAGGAGCGGGAGCTCCCACAATGAGCAGTTCTTC
CASRSGSSHNEQFF
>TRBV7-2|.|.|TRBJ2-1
TGTGCCAGCAGCTTAGCGCGGGGCTCCTACAATGAGCAGTTCTTC
CASSLARGSYNEQFF
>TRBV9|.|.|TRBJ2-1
TGTGCCAGCAGCGTAGATCTCGGTGAGCAGTTCTTC
CASSVDLGEQFF
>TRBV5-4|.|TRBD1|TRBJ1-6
TGTGCCAGCAGCTCGGCGACAGGGAGAGTCAATTCACCCCTCCACTTT
CASSSATGRVNSPLHF
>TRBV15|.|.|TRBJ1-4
TGTGCCACCAGCAGGGGGAGCACTAATGAAAAACTGTTTTTT
CATSRGSTNEKLFF
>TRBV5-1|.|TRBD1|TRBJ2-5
TGCGCCAGCAGCTGGCGACAGGGGACTGGTACCCAGTACTTC
CASSWRQGTGTQYF
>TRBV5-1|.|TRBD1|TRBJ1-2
TGCGCCAGCAGCTCACCCTCAGGGGGCTATGGCTACACCTTC
CASSSPSGGYGYTF
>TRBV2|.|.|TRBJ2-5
TGTGCCAGCAGTGAGTGGGGACTCATGCAAGAGACCCAGTACTTC
CASSEWGLMQETQYF
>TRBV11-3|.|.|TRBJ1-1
TGTGCCAGCAACTATGGGGCGAACACTGAAGCTTTCTTT
CASNYGANTEAFF
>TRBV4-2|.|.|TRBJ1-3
TGTGCCAGCAGCCAAGACTTGGTAGCTGGAAACACCATATATTTT
CASSQDLVAGNTIYF
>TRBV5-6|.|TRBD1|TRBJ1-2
TGTGCCAGCAGCTACGACAGGGGTGGATTCGGCTACACCTTC
CASSYDRGGFGYTF
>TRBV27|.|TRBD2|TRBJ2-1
TGTGCCAGCGGACTAGCGGGGCGGGGTTTAAATGAGTTCTTC
CASGLAGRGLNEFF
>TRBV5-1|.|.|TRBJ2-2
TGCGCCAGCAGTCGAGCTCGCCCGAACACCGGGGAGCTGTTTTTT
CASSRARPNTGELFF
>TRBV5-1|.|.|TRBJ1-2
TGCGCCAGCAGCTCCGAATGGCCCCGCGGCTACACCTTC
CASSSEWPRGYTF
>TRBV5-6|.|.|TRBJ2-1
TGTGCCAGCAGGATCGGGGTCTACAATGAGCAGTTCTTC
CASRIGVYNEQFF
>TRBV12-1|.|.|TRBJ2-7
TGTGCCAGCAGCTTCCGGGACAGGGGGTACGAGCAGTACTTC
CASSFRDRGYEQYF
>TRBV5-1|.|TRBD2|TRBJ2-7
TGCGCCAGCAGCGGGACTAGCGTATTTCCCTCCTACGAGCAGTACTTC
CASSGTSVFPSYEQYF
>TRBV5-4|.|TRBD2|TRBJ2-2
TGTGCCAGCAGCCCGGTCCGGCGGGAGGGGACCGGGGAGCTGTTTTTT
CASSPVRREGTGELFF
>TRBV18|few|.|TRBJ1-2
TGTGCCAGCTCACAACTGACAGAACTCTATGGCTACACCTTC
CASSQLTELYGYTF
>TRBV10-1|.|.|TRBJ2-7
TGCGCCAGCAGTGACGGGTCTCCATCTATCGAGCAGTACTTC
CASSDGSPSIEQYF